This T cell receptor (beta chain) was documented in a study of cytomegalovirus exposure and HLA in healthy donors. The study's findings and limits: A few CMV-associated chains were confirmed in vitro to be specific for CMV antigens.

Turning to this clone: Its antigen is unknown.

The CMV serostatus of this donor was not recorded. The PCR was carried out with 60 Vbeta primers and 13 Jbeta primers. Some clones are missing from TCRdb's copy, which holds only in-frame ones; the method was immunoSEQ multiplex PCR. The sample consists of about 43,000 clones, 64% of them appearing once. The CDR3 consists of 13 residues. V dropped 6 bases and J dropped 4 bases, with 13 bases sitting between them. Germline assignment: CDR1 SNHLY and CDR2 FYNNEI. Sequencing input: PBMCs. The genes are TRBV2 and TRBJ2-7; maybe TRBD1 (6 bases). This receptor was obtained from a human donor in good health. In DNA, the CDR3 is TGTGCCAGCAGCCGGGGACACTTGTACGAGCAGTACTTC. It translates to CASSRGHLYEQYF.